The 7 T cell receptor beta chains below come from one sample, sequenced in a study of OX40 agonist ivuxolimab in advanced cancers. Generated by immunoSEQ multiplex PCR, the TCRdb table keeps only in-frame clones and is missing some. The profile shows tens of thousands of clones, approximately 86% of them singletons. This specimen consisted of CD4+ or CD8+ T cells sorted from blood, obtained in a trial of the OX40 agonist ivuxolimab. The receptors come from an adult with an advanced solid tumor such as melanoma, head and neck, liver or kidney cancer.

J is TRBJ2-5 and V is TRBV7-9, with no clear D. The CDR3 extends over 13 amino acids. Germline CDR1 and CDR2: SEHNR and FQNEAQ (reference sequence). Trimming cost V 0 bases and J 5 bases, with 7 bases left between them. The CDR3 is CASSLAGLETQYF. CDR3 sequence (DNA): TGTGCCAGCAGCTTAGCGGGGTTGGAGACCCAGTACTTC. Full variable domain (rest looked up from reference TRBV7-9 and TRBJ2-5): DTGVSQNPRHKITKRGQNVTFRCDPISEHNRLYWYRQTLGQGPEFLTYFQNEAQLEKSRLLSDRFSAERPKGSFSTLEIQRTEQGDSAMYLCASSLAGLETQYFGPGTRLLVL.

The chain recombines TRBV25-1 with TRBJ2-5, with D possibly being TRBD1 or TRBD2 (7 bases each). Trimming took 6 bases from V and 4 from J, leaving 15 bases between them. The CDR3 is 14 residues long. CDR1 is MGHDK, CDR2 SYGVNS, per germline. CDR3 nucleotides: TGTGCCAGCAGCTTGACAGGGAGGGGAGAGACCCAGTACTTC. This encodes CASSLTGRGETQYF.

This chain joins TRBV6-1 and TRBJ1-5; D remains unclear. Germline CDR1 and CDR2: MNHNS and SASEGT. This CDR3 spans 14 amino acids. The V end lost 8 bases, the J end lost 0 bases, and 11 bases lay between the germline ends. This CDR3 reads CASSTQDSNQPQHF. DNA for the CDR3: TGTGCCAGCTCGACCCAAGATAGCAATCAGCCCCAGCATTTT.

The chain couples TRBV7-3 to TRBJ2-5, with D unresolved. Germline assignment: CDR1 SGHTA and CDR2 FQGTGA. This CDR3 comprises 15 residues. V shed 1 base and J shed 4 bases, with 13 bases lying between them. The CDR3 DNA reads as TGTGCCAGCAGCTTAAGTGGAATTCTCGGAGAGACCCAGTACTTC. This gives the protein CASSLSGILGETQYF.

The V and J genes are TRBV19 and TRBJ1-1; TRBD1 matches at 7 bases. Trimming at V came to 5 bases and at J to 1 base, leaving 4 bases not matched to a gene. Germline CDR1 is LNHDA and CDR2 is SQIVND (reference sequence). The CDR3 has 14 amino acids. The DNA for the CDR3 is TGTGCCAGTAGTGCCCGACAGGGGAACACTGAAGCTTTCTTT. Translated, it gives CASSARQGNTEAFF.

This chain links TRBV5-1 with TRBJ1-5; 8 bases are shared with TRBD1. The CDR3 totals 16 residues. Trimming took 0 bases from V and 6 from J; bases not matched to a gene: 8. CDR1 and CDR2 from the germline V gene are SGHRS and YFSETQ. CDR3 sequence reads: CASSLDPGQVGQPQHF. In DNA form, the CDR3 reads TGCGCCAGCAGCTTGGACCCGGGACAGGTGGGTCAGCCCCAGCATTTT.

The CDR3 region has the DNA TGTGCCAGCAGTGGCTCCTCCGGGACAGGGGTTTATGGCTACACCTTC. Translated: CASSGSSGTGVYGYTF. The chain carries TRBV28 and TRBJ1-2; 10 nucleotides agree with TRBD1. Germline V lookup: CDR1 MDHEN, CDR2 SYDVKM. The CDR3 covers 16 residues. V lost 5 bases and J lost 5; bases outside the gene matches: 11.